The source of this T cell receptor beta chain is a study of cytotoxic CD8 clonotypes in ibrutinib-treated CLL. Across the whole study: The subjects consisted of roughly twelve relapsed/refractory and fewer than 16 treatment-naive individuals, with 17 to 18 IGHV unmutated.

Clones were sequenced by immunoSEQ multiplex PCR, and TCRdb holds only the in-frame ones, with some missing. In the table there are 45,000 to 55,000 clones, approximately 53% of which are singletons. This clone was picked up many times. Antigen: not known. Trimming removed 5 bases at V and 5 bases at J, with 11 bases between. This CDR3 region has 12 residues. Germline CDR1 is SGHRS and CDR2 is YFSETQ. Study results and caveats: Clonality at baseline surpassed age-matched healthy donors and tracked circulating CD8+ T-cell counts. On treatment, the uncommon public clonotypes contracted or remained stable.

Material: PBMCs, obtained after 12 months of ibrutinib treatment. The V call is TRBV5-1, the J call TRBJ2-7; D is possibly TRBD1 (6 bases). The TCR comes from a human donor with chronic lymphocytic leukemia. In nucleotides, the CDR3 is TGCGCCAGCAGACGGACAGTTGACGAGCAGTACTTC. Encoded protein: CASRRTVDEQYF. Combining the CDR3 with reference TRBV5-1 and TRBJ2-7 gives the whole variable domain KAGVTQTPRYLIKTRGQQVTLSCSPISGHRSVSWYQQTPGQGLQFLFEYFSETQRNKGNFPGRFSGRQFSNSRSEMNVSTLELGDSALYLCASRRTVDEQYFGPGTRLTVT.